These T cell receptor beta chains were read from a single sample in a study of response to subunit inactivated influenza vaccine. TCRdb fed the RT-PCR reads into MiXCR, producing one record per CDR3 protein. The table includes around 650,000 distinct CDR3 sequences, about a sixth detected once. The sequences come from PBMCs from blood, collected 11 to 12 days after vaccination. These receptors were taken from a middle-aged man who received an inactivated influenza vaccine. CDR3s include the opening cysteine and the closing phenylalanine or tryptophan. A D gene is named only where the DNA matches it firmly. Clone size appears in some rows only: once, few, many, or a class for an expanded clone.

TRBV6-2/TRBV6-3	TRBJ2-7	NA	NA	CASSTRVEYEQYF	TGTGCCAGCAGTACCCGGGTCGAATACGAGCAGTACTTC
TRBV7-9	TRBJ2-7	NA	NA	CASSLRDTYYEQYF	TGTGCCAGCAGCTTGAGGGACACCTACTACGAGCAGTACTTC
TRBV12-3/TRBV12-4	TRBJ1-2	NA	few	CASTLGGAGYGYTF	TGTGCCAGCACCTTGGGGGGGGCCGGCTATGGCTACACCTTC
TRBV7-9	TRBJ2-7	NA	few	CASSFMDSYEQYF	TGTGCCAGCAGCTTCATGGACAGCTACGAGCAGTACTTC
TRBV7-8	TRBJ2-1	TRBD2	few	CASSFRPASGGVDEQFF	TGTGCCAGCAGCTTTCGCCCGGCTAGCGGGGGTGTGGATGAGCAGTTCTTC
TRBV10-3	TRBJ1-6	NA	few	CAISADGHFHF	TGTGCCATCAGTGCGGACGGCCATTTCCACTTT
TRBV3-1	TRBJ2-2	NA	NA	CATASRLNTGELFF	TGTGCCACTGCCTCGAGGCTTAACACCGGGGAGCTGTTTTTT
TRBV13	TRBJ1-2	NA	many	CASSTLLFHGYTF	TGTGCCAGCAGCACGTTACTATTCCATGGCTACACCTTC
TRBV24-1	TRBJ2-7	TRBD1	few	CATEPGQGYEQYF	TGTGCCACCGAACCGGGACAGGGCTACGAGCAGTACTTC
TRBV6-2/TRBV6-3	TRBJ2-2	NA	NA	CASEGTLTGELFF	TGTGCCAGCGAAGGGACACTTACCGGGGAGCTGTTTTTT
TRBV12-3/TRBV12-4	TRBJ1-2	TRBD1	few	CASSPSGGLGYGYTF	TGTGCCAGCAGTCCCTCAGGGGGTTTGGGCTATGGCTACACCTTC
TRBV14	TRBJ2-3	NA	NA	CASSDGIHSSTDTQYF	TGTGCCAGCAGCGACGGGATTCATAGCTCCACAGATACGCAGTATTTT
TRBV7-3	TRBJ2-7	TRBD2	NA	CASSFGGGPGYEQYF	TGTGCCAGCAGCTTCGGGGGAGGGCCTGGTTACGAGCAGTACTTC
TRBV12-3/TRBV12-4	TRBJ2-3	NA	NA	CASSLYLGGDTQYF	TGTGCCAGCAGTTTATATTTAGGGGGAGATACGCAGTATTTT
TRBV19	TRBJ2-4	NA	NA	CASREGVGAKNIQYF	TGTGCCAGTAGGGAGGGAGTTGGGGCCAAAAACATTCAGTACTTC
TRBV4-3	TRBJ2-1	TRBD2	many	CASSLYQGTSGNEQFF	TGCGCCAGCAGCCTATATCAAGGGACTAGTGGCAATGAGCAGTTCTTC
TRBV20-1	TRBJ1-6	NA	few	CSAGGVSSYNSPLHF	TGCAGTGCTGGAGGGGTGAGCTCCTATAATTCACCCCTCCACTTT
TRBV3-1	TRBJ2-7	TRBD2	NA	CASSTSGGLEQYF	TGTGCCAGCAGTACTAGCGGGGGGCTTGAGCAGTACTTC
TRBV2	TRBJ2-1	TRBD2	NA	CASSEVLAGSYNEQFF	TGTGCCAGCAGTGAAGTCCTAGCGGGGTCTTACAATGAGCAGTTCTTC
TRBV27	TRBJ2-7	NA	NA	CASSLYPQNYEQYF	TGTGCCAGCAGTTTATATCCACAGAACTACGAGCAGTACTTC
TRBV7-9	TRBJ1-1	NA	NA	CASTVGTGNTEAFF	TGTGCCAGCACAGTCGGGACGGGAAACACTGAAGCTTTCTTT
TRBV28	TRBJ2-7	NA	many	CASSLGLSGYEQYF	TGTGCCAGCAGTCTGGGCCTCTCGGGATACGAGCAGTACTTC
TRBV12-3/TRBV12-4	TRBJ2-7	TRBD2	many	CASSSSGGSYEQYF	TGTGCCAGTTCGAGCAGCGGGGGATCCTACGAGCAGTACTTC
TRBV9	TRBJ2-3	TRBD1	NA	CASTTGPDTDTQYF	TGTGCCAGTACGACAGGGCCAGACACAGATACGCAGTATTTT
TRBV28	TRBJ2-3	TRBD2	many	CASSFVLRLDSTSLTDTQYF	TGTGCCAGCAGTTTCGTTCTTCGGTTGGATTCGACTAGCCTCACAGATACGCAGTATTTT
TRBV7-9	TRBJ2-3	NA	few	CASSLSRGGDTQYF	TGTGCCAGCAGCCTAAGCCGGGGAGGAGATACGCAGTATTTT
TRBV20-1	TRBJ1-6	TRBD1	few	CSARSGQGAYNSPLHF	TGCAGTGCTAGATCAGGCCAGGGGGCGTATAATTCACCCCTCCACTTT
TRBV19	TRBJ2-7	NA	few	CASSPHLASSYEQYF	TGTGCCAGTAGTCCCCACCTGGCCAGCTCCTACGAGCAGTACTTC
TRBV6-5	TRBJ2-1	NA	few	CASSYSPGTLVYNEQFF	TGTGCCAGCAGTTACTCCCCAGGGACCCTAGTCTACAATGAGCAGTTCTTC
TRBV20-1	TRBJ1-2	NA	few	CSASSPSGFYGYTF	TGCAGTGCTAGTTCACCCTCAGGATTCTATGGCTACACCTTC
TRBV20-1	TRBJ2-1	TRBD2	NA	CSAFLGGSSDEQFF	TGCAGTGCCTTCTTAGGCGGGAGCTCGGATGAGCAGTTCTTC
TRBV7-2	TRBJ1-4	NA	NA	CASTSGATNEKLFF	TGTGCCAGCACCTCAGGGGCAACTAATGAAAAACTGTTTTTT
TRBV29-1	TRBJ2-7	NA	NA	CSADFGSEQYF	TGCAGCGCCGATTTCGGGTCCGAGCAGTACTTC